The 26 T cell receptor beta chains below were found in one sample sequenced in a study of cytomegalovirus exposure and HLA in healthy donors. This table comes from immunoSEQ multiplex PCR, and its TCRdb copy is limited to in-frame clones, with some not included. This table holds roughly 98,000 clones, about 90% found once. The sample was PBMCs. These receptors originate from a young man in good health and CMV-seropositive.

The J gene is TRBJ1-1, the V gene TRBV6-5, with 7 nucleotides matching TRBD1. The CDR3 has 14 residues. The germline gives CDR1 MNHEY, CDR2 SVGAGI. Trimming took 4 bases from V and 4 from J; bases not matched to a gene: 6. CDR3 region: CASSWGQPGTEAFF. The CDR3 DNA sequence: TGTGCCAGCAGTTGGGGACAGCCGGGCACTGAAGCTTTCTTT.

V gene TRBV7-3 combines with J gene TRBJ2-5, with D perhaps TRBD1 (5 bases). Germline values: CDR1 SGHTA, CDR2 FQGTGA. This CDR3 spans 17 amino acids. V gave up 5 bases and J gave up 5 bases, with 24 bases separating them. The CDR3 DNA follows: TGTGCCAGCAGCAACTCCCCCCCGTCAGGGTTTGATGAGACCCAGTACTTC. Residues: CASSNSPPSGFDETQYF.

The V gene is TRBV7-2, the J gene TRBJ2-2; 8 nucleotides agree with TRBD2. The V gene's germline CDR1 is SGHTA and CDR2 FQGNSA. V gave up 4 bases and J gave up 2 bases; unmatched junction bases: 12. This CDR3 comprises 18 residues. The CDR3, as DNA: TGTGCCAGCAGCTCCCACCAGCGGGGGACGATAAACACCGGGGAGCTGTTTTTT. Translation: CASSSHQRGTINTGELFF.

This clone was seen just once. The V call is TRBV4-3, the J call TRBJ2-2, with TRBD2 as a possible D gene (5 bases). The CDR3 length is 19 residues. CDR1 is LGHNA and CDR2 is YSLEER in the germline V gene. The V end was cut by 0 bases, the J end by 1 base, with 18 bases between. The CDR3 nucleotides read TGCGCCAGCAGCCAAGATCTCTTCCCTAGCACCAAGAACACCGGGGAGCTGTTTTTT. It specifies CASSQDLFPSTKNTGELFF.

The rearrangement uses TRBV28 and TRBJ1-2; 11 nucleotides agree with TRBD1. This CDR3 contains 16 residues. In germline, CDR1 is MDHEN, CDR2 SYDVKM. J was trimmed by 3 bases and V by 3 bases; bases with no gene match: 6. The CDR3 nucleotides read TGTGCCAGCAGTTTTAAAAGGGGACAGGGGGACTATGGCTACACCTTC. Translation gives CASSFKRGQGDYGYTF.

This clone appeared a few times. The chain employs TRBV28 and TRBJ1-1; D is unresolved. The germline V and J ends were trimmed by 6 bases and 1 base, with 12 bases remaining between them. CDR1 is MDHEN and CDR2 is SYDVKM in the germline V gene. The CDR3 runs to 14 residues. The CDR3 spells CASRTIAGNTEAFF. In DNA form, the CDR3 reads TGTGCCAGCAGAACCATTGCGGGGAACACTGAAGCTTTCTTT. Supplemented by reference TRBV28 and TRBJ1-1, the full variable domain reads DVKVTQSSRYLVKRTGEKVFLECVQDMDHENMFWYRQDPGLGLRLIYFSYDVKMKEKGDIPEGYSVSREKKERFSLILESASTNQTSMYLCASRTIAGNTEAFFGQGTRLTVV.

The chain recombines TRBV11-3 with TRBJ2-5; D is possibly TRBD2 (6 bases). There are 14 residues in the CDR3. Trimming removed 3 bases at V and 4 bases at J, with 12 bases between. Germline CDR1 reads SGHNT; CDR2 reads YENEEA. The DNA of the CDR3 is TGTGCCAGCAGCTTTTCTGGACTAACAGAGACCCAGTACTTC. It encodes CASSFSGLTETQYF.

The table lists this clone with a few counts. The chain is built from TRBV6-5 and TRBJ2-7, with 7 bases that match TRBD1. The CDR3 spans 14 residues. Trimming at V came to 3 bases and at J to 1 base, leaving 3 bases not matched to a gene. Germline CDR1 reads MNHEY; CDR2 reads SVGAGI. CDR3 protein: CASSYWDSSYEQYF. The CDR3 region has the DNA TGTGCCAGCAGTTATTGGGACAGTTCCTACGAGCAGTACTTC.

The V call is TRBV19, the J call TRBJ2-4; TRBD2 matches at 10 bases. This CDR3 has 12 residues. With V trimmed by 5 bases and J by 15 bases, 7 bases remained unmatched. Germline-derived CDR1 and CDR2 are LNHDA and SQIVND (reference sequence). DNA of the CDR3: TGTGCCAGTAGTCAGGGGACTAGCGTACCGTACTTC. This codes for CASSQGTSVPYF.

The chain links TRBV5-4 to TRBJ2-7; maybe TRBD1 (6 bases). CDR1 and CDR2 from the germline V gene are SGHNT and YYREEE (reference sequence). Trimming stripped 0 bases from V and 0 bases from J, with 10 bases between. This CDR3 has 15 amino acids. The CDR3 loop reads CASSLGRGSSYEQYF. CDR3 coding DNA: TGTGCCAGCAGCTTGGGCAGGGGAAGCTCCTACGAGCAGTACTTC.

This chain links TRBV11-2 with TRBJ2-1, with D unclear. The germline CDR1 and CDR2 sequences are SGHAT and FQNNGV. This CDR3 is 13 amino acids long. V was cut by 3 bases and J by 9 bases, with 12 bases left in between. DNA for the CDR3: TGTGCCAGCAGCTTTTGGCGGATTGGTGAGCAGTTCTTC. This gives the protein CASSFWRIGEQFF.

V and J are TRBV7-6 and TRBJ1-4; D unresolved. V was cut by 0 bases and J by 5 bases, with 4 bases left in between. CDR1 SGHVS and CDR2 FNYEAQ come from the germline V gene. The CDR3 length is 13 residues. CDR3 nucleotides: TGTGCCAGCAGCTTAGCTCCAAATGAAAAACTGTTTTTT. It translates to CASSLAPNEKLFF.

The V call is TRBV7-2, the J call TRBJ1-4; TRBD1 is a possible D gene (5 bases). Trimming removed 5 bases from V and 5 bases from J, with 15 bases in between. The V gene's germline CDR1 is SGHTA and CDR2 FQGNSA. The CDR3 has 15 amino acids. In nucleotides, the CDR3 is TGTGCCAGCAGCCGCAATACAGGATTGAATGAAAAACTGTTTTTT. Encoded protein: CASSRNTGLNEKLFF.

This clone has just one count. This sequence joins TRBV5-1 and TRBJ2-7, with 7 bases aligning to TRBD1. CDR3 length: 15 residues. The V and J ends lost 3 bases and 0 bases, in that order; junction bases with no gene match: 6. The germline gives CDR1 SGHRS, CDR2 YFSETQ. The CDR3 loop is CASSSDRSYSYEQYF. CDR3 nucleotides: TGCGCCAGCAGCTCGGACAGGAGCTACTCCTACGAGCAGTACTTC.

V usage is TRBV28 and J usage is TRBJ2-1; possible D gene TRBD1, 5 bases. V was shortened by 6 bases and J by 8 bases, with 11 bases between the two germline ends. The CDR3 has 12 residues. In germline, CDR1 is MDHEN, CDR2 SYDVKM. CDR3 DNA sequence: TGTGCCAGCAGCCTTAGCAGGGATGAGCAGTTCTTC. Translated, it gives CASSLSRDEQFF. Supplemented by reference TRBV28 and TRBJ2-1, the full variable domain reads DVKVTQSSRYLVKRTGEKVFLECVQDMDHENMFWYRQDPGLGLRLIYFSYDVKMKEKGDIPEGYSVSREKKERFSLILESASTNQTSMYLCASSLSRDEQFFGPGTRLTVL.

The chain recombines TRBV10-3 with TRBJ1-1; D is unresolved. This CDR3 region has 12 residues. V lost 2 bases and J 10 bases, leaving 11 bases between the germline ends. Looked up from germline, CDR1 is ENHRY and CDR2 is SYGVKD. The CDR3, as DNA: TGTGCCATCAGTGAGGATGCCCGGGGAGCTTTCTTT. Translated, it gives CAISEDARGAFF.

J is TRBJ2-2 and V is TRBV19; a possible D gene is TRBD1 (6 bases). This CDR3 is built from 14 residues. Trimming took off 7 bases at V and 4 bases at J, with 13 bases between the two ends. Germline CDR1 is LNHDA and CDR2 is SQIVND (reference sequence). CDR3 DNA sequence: TGTGCCAGTATCAAATTGGACAGCACCGGGGAGCTGTTTTTT. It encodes CASIKLDSTGELFF.

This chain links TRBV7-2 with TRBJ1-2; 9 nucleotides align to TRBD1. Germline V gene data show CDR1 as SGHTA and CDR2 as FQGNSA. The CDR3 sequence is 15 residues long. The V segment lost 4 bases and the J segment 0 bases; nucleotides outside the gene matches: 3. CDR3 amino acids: CASSWTGEANYGYTF. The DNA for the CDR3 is TGTGCCAGCAGCTGGACAGGGGAGGCTAACTATGGCTACACCTTC. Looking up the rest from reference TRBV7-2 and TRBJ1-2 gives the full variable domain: GAGVSQSPSNKVTEKGKDVELRCDPISGHTALYWYRQSLGQGLEFLIYFQGNSAPDKSGLPSDRFSAERTGGSVSTLTIQRTQQEDSAVYLCASSWTGEANYGYTFGSGTRLTVV.

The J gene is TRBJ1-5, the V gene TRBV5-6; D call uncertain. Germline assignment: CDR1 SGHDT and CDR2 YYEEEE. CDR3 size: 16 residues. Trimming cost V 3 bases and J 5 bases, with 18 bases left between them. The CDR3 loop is CASSSRLASSYQPQHF. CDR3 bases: TGTGCCAGCAGCTCTAGGCTTGCGTCCTCATATCAGCCCCAGCATTTT.

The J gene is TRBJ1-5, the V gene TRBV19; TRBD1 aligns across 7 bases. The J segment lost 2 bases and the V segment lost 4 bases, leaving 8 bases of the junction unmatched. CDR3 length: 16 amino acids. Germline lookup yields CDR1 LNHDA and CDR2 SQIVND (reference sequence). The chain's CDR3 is CASSTRQGRGNQPQHF. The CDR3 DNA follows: TGTGCCAGTAGTACAAGACAGGGTAGGGGCAATCAGCCCCAGCATTTT.

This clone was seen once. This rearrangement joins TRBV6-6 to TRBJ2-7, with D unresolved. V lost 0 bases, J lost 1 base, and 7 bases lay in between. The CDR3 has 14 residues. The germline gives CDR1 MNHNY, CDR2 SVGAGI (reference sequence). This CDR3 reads CASSYSKTSYEQYF. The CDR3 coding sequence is TGTGCCAGCAGTTACTCTAAGACATCCTACGAGCAGTACTTC.

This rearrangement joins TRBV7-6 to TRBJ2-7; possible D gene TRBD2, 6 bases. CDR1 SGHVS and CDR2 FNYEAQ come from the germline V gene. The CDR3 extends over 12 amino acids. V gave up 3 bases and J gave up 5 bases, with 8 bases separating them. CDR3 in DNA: TGTGCCAGCAGCTTGGAGGGTCACGAGCAGTACTTC. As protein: CASSLEGHEQYF. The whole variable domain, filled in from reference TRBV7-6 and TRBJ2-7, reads GAGVSQSPRYKVTKRGQDVALRCDPISGHVSLYWYRQALGQGPEFLTYFNYEAQQDKSGLPNDRFSAERPEGSISTLTIQRTEQRDSAMYRCASSLEGHEQYFGPGTRLTVT.

The CDR3 DNA reads TGTGCCAGCAGCCAACTTCCGGGACAGCAAGAGACCCAGTACTTC. Residues: CASSQLPGQQETQYF. The chain recombines TRBV11-2 with TRBJ2-5, with 7 bases identical to TRBD1. J gave up 2 bases and V 5 bases, and 8 bases lay outside the gene matches. CDR1 and CDR2 from the germline V gene are SGHAT and FQNNGV. This CDR3 is 15 amino acids long.

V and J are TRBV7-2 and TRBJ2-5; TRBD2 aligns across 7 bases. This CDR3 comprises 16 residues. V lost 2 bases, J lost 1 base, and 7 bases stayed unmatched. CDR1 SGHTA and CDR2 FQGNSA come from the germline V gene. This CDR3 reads CASSLFVGGGQETQYF. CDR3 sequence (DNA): TGTGCCAGCAGCTTATTTGTGGGCGGGGGCCAAGAGACCCAGTACTTC.

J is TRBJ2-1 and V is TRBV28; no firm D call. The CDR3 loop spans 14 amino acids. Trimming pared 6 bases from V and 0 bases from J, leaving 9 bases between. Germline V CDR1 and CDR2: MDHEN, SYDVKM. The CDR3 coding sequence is TGTGCCAGCAGGAGTCTGAGCTCCTACAATGAGCAGTTCTTC. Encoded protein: CASRSLSSYNEQFF. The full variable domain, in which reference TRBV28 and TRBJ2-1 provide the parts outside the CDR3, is DVKVTQSSRYLVKRTGEKVFLECVQDMDHENMFWYRQDPGLGLRLIYFSYDVKMKEKGDIPEGYSVSREKKERFSLILESASTNQTSMYLCASRSLSSYNEQFFGPGTRLTVL.

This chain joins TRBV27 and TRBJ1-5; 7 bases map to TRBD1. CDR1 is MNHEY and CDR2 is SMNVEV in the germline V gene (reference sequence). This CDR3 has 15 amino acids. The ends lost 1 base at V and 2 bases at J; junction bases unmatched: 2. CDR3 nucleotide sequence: TGTGCCAGCAGTTTATTTGGACAGGGCAATCAGCCCCAGCATTTT. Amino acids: CASSLFGQGNQPQHF.